At least ten counts were recorded for the clone carrying this T cell receptor (beta chain). The antigen remains unidentified. RNA transcripts were the source from which TCR beta CDR3 regions were amplified. First-round RT-PCR with HTBI primers preceded a second-round multiplex PCR. MiXCR was run by TCRdb on the multiplex PCR reads, yielding one entry per CDR3 protein. The table records 300,000 to 450,000 distinct CDR3 sequences, approximately 17% of them present only once. This specimen belongs to a study of Graves' ophthalmopathy and Graves' hyperthyroidism. Study-wide findings and caveats: Most thyroid clonotypes expanded beyond 0.001 frequency were also found in blood.

J lost 5 bases, V lost 2 bases, and 9 bases had no gene match. Germline loops: CDR1 MNHEY, CDR2 SVGEGT. The CDR3 totals 17 residues. The TCR comes from an adult woman with stable Graves' hyperthyroidism. Sequenced: peripheral blood. J is TRBJ2-6 and V is TRBV6-2 or TRBV6-3; 7 nucleotides line up with TRBD1. Here the CDR3 reads CASSYLDRFVWANVLTF. The CDR3 region has the DNA TGTGCCAGCAGTTACCTGGACAGGTTTGTTTGGGCCAACGTCCTGACTTTC.